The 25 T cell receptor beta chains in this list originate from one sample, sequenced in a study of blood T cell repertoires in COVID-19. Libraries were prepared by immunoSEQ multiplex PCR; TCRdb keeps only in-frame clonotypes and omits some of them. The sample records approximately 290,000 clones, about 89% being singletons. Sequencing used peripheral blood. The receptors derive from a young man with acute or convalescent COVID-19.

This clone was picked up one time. CDR3 loop: CASSLARGGYGYTF. The CDR3, as DNA: TGTGCCAGCAGCTTAGCGCGGGGCGGCTATGGCTACACCTTC. The gene calls are TRBV7-9 and TRBJ1-2; a weak D match, TRBD1 (5 bases). Per the germline V gene, CDR1 is SEHNR and CDR2 is FQNEAQ (reference sequence). V was pared by 0 bases and J by 4 bases, with 9 bases between. The CDR3 has 14 residues.

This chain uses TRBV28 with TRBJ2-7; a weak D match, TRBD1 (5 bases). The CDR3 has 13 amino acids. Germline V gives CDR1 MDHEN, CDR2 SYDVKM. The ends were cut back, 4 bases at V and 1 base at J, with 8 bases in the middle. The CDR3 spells CASSSGWSYEQYF. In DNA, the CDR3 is TGTGCCAGCAGTTCAGGGTGGTCCTACGAGCAGTACTTC.

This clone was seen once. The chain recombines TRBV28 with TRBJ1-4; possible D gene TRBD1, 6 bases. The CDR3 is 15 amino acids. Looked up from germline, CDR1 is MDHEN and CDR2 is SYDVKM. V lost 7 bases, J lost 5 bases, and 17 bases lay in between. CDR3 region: CASTKLGQGNEKLFF. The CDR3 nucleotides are TGTGCCAGCACGAAACTTGGGCAGGGGAATGAAAAACTGTTTTTT.

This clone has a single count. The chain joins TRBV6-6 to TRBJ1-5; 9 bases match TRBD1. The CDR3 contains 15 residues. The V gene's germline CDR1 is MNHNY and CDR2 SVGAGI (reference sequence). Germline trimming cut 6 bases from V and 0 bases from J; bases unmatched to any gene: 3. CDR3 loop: CASRTGGNSNQPQHF. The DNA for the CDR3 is TGTGCCAGCAGGACAGGGGGAAATAGCAATCAGCCCCAGCATTTT.

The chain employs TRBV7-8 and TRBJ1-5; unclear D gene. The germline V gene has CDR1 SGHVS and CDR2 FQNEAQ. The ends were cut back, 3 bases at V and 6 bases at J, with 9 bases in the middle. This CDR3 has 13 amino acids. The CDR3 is CASSLGASQPQHF. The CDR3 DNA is TGTGCCAGCAGCTTGGGAGCCAGTCAGCCCCAGCATTTT.

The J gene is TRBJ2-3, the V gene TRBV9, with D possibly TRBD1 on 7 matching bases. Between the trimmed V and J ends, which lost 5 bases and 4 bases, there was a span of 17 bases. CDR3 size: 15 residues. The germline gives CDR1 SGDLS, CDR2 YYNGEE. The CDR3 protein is CASSRGGGAADTQYF. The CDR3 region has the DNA TGTGCCAGCAGTCGAGGAGGGGGCGCAGCAGATACGCAGTATTTT.

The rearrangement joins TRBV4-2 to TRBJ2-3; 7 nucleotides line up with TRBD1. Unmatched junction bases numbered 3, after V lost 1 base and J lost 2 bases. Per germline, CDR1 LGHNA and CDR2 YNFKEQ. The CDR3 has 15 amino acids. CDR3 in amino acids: CASSQAGQYTDTQYF. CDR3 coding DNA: TGTGCCAGCAGCCAAGCGGGACAGTACACAGATACGCAGTATTTT.

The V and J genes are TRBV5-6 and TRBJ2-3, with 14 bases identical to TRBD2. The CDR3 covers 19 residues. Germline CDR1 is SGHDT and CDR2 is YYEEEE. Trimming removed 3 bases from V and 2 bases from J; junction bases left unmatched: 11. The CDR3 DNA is TGTGCCAGCAGCTGGGCAGGGACTAGCGGGAGATATCCCACAGATACGCAGTATTTT. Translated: CASSWAGTSGRYPTDTQYF.

Here the CDR3 reads CASTRTAGLTGELFF. In DNA form, the CDR3 reads TGTGCCAGCACCCGGACGGCGGGACTGACCGGGGAGCTGTTTTTT. The chain joins TRBV6-7 to TRBJ2-2; tentatively, D is TRBD2 (6 bases). TRBV6-7 is flagged as an ORF with uncertain function. The CDR3 contains 15 residues. Trimming pared 7 bases from V and 5 bases from J, leaving 17 bases between.

As DNA, the CDR3 is TGTGCCAGCTCATCCAACTCCGATCAGCCCCAGCATTTT. It is translated as CASSSNSDQPQHF. The chain combines TRBV18 with TRBJ1-5; no clear D. This CDR3 has 13 residues. The V end lost 5 bases, the J end lost 5 bases, and 10 bases lay between the germline ends. In germline, CDR1 is KGHSH, CDR2 LQKENI. The complete variable domain, with remaining parts taken from reference TRBV18 and TRBJ1-5, reads NAGVMQNPRHLVRRRGQEARLRCSPMKGHSHVYWYRQLPEEGLKFMVYLQKENIIDESGMPKERFSAEFPKEGPSILRIQQVVRGDSAAYFCASSSNSDQPQHFGDGTRLSIL.

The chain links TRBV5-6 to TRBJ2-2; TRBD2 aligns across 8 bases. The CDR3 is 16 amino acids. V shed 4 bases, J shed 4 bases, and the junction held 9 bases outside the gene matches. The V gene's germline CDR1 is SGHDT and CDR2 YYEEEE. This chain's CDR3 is CASSRLGGASTGELFF. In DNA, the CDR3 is TGTGCCAGCAGCCGTCTCGGGGGGGCCAGCACCGGGGAGCTGTTTTTT.

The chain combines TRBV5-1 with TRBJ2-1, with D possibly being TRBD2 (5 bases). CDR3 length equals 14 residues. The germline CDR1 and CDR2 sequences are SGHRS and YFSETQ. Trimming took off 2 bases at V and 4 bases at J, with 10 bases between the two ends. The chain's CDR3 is CASSLADLYNEQFF. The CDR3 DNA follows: TGCGCCAGCAGCTTAGCGGACCTTTACAATGAGCAGTTCTTC.

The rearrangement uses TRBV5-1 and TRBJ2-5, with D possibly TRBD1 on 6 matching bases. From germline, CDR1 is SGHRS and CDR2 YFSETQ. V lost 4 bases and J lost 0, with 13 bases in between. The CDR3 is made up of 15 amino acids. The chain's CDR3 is CASSKQGGNQETQYF. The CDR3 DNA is TGCGCCAGCAGCAAACAGGGTGGGAACCAAGAGACCCAGTACTTC.

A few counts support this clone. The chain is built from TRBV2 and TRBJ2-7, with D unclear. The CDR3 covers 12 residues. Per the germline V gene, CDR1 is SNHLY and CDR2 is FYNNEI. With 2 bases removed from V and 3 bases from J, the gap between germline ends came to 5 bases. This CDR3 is CASSELGYEQYF. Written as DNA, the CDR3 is TGTGCCAGCAGTGAACTAGGCTACGAGCAGTACTTC.

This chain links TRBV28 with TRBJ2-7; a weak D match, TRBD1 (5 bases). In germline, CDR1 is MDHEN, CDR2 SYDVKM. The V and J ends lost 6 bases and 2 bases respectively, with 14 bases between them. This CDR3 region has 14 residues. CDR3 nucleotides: TGTGCCAGCAGCCAGGGTGTGGTCCCCTACGAGCAGTACTTC. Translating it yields CASSQGVVPYEQYF.

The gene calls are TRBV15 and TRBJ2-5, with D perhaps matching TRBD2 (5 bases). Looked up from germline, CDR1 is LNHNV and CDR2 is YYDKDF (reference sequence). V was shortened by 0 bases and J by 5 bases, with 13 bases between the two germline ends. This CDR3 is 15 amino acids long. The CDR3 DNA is TGTGCCACCAGCAGAGATCGCACTACGGGGGAGACCCAGTACTTC. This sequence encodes CATSRDRTTGETQYF. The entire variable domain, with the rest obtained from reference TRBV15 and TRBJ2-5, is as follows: DAMVIQNPRYQVTQFGKPVTLSCSQTLNHNVMYWYQQKSSQAPKLLFHYYDKDFNNEADTPDNFQSRRPNTSFCFLDIRSPGLGDTAMYLCATSRDRTTGETQYFGPGTRLLVL.

The CDR3 is CASSQMGREDRNSPLHF. CDR3 DNA sequence: TGTGCCAGCAGCCAAATGGGCCGGGAAGATAGGAATTCACCCCTCCACTTT. The chain employs TRBV14 and TRBJ1-6; no firm D call. V lost 2 bases, J lost 7 bases, and 18 bases lay in between. The CDR3 loop spans 17 amino acids. CDR1 and CDR2 (germline): SGHDN, FVKESK.

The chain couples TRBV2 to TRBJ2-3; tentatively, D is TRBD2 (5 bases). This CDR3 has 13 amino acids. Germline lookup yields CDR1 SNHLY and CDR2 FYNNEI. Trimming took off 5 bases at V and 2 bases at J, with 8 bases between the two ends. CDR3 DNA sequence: TGTGCCAGCAGTAGCCGGGACACAGATACGCAGTATTTT. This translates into CASSSRDTDTQYF.

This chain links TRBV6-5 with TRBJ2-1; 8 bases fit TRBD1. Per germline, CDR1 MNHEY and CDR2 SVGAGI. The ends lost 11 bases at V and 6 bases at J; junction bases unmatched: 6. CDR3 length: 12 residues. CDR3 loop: CAGQGASNEQFF. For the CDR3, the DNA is TGTGCCGGGCAGGGGGCCAGCAATGAGCAGTTCTTC.

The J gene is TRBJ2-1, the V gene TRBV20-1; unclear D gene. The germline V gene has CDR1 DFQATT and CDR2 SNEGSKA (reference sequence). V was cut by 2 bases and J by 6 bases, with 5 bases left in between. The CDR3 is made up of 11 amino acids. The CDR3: CSARLINEQFF. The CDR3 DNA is TGCAGTGCTAGACTTATCAATGAGCAGTTCTTC.

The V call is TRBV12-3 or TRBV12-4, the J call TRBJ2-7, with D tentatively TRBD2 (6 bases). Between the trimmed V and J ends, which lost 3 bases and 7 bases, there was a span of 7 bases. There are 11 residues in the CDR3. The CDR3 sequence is CASSFGGEQYF. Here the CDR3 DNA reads TGTGCCAGCAGTTTTGGGGGGGAGCAGTACTTC.

The CDR3 DNA is TGTGCCAGCAGTCCCGACGGAGCCCTGAATTCACCCCTCCACTTT. The encoded protein is CASSPDGALNSPLHF. The chain employs TRBV2 and TRBJ1-6; D call uncertain. CDR1 and CDR2 from the germline V gene are SNHLY and FYNNEI. V lost 5 bases and J 7 bases, leaving 15 bases between the germline ends. The CDR3 length is 15 residues.

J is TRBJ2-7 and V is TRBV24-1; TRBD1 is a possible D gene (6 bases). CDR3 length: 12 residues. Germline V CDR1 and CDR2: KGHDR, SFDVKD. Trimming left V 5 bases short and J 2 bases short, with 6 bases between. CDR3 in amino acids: CATSAGAYEQYF. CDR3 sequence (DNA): TGTGCCACCAGTGCAGGGGCCTACGAGCAGTACTTC.

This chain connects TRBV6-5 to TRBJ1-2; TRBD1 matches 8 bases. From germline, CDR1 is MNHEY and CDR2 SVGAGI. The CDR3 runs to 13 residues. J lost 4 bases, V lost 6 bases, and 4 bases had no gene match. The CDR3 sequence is CASRRQGPYGYTF. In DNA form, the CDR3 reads TGTGCCAGCAGAAGACAGGGGCCCTATGGCTACACCTTC.

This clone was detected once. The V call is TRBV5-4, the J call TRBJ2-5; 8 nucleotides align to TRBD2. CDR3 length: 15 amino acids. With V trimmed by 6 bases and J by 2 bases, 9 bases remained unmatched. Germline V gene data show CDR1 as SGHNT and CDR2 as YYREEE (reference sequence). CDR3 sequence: CASNPAGAAQETQYF. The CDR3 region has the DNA TGTGCCAGCAACCCAGCGGGGGCCGCACAAGAGACCCAGTACTTC.